The 21 T cell receptor beta chains in this list originate from one sample, sequenced in a study of T cell responses to AZD1222 COVID-19 vaccine. Assay: immunoSEQ multiplex PCR; the TCRdb copy retains only in-frame clones and omits some. The sample has approximately 50,000 clones, approximately 86% seen once. Source: peripheral blood, taken 28 days after the second AZD1222 dose. These receptor sequences come from an adult who received the AZD1222 COVID-19 vaccine.

The chain combines TRBV2 with TRBJ2-7; D unresolved. The CDR3 has 13 residues. The germline V gene has CDR1 SNHLY and CDR2 FYNNEI. V was clipped by 3 bases and J by 2 bases, with 8 bases between them. The CDR3 loop is CASSDWQTYEQYF. In DNA form, the CDR3 reads TGTGCCAGCAGTGACTGGCAGACCTACGAGCAGTACTTC.

The chain has TRBV2 and TRBJ1-1; perhaps TRBD1 as D (5 bases). The V gene lost 0 bases and the J gene lost 4 bases, with 12 bases spanning the gap. The CDR3 extends over 15 amino acids. CDR1 SNHLY and CDR2 FYNNEI come from the germline V gene. The CDR3 nucleotides are TGTGCCAGCAGTGAAGCACTACGCGGGGCCACTGAAGCTTTCTTT. Its protein is CASSEALRGATEAFF. The full variable domain, in which reference TRBV2 and TRBJ1-1 provide the parts outside the CDR3, is EPEVTQTPSHQVTQMGQEVILRCVPISNHLYFYWYRQILGQKVEFLVSFYNNEISEKSEIFDDQFSVERPDGSNFTLKIRSTKLEDSAMYFCASSEALRGATEAFFGQGTRLTVV.

The table lists this clone with a count of one. The chain uses TRBV6-5 and TRBJ2-7, with 8 bases fitting TRBD2. The V gene's germline CDR1 is MNHEY and CDR2 SVGAGI. The CDR3 has 15 residues. The J segment lost 3 bases and the V segment lost 5 bases, leaving 9 bases of the junction unmatched. Here the CDR3 reads CASSHRGLGLYEQYF. DNA for the CDR3: TGTGCCAGCAGTCACCGGGGACTAGGCCTCTACGAGCAGTACTTC.

The genes are TRBV6-5 and TRBJ2-7; 12 nucleotides line up with TRBD2. Germline CDR1 and CDR2: MNHEY and SVGAGI. The CDR3 has 14 amino acids. V dropped 5 bases and J dropped 4; count of bases not matched to a gene: 3. CDR3 coding DNA: TGTGCCAGCAGTAGACTAGCGGGAGTTTACGAGCAGTACTTC. The encoded protein is CASSRLAGVYEQYF.

This rearrangement joins TRBV10-2 to TRBJ1-1, with unresolved D. The germline V gene encodes CDR1 WSHSY and CDR2 SAAADI. CDR3 size: 15 residues. Trimming took off 0 bases at V and 1 base at J, with 9 bases between the two ends. The CDR3 DNA reads TGCGCCAGCAGTGAGTCGGAGGGTGCGAACACTGAAGCTTTCTTT. As protein: CASSESEGANTEAFF.

This clone occurred once. J is TRBJ1-2 and V is TRBV7-2; 8 bases agree with TRBD1. Losses at the gene ends were 4 bases for V and 8 bases for J; bases not matched to a gene: 9. In germline, CDR1 is SGHTA, CDR2 FQGNSA. The CDR3 consists of 14 residues. As DNA, the CDR3 is TGTGCCAGCAGCTCCGGACAGGGTTCGCGGGGCTACACCTTC. Its translation is CASSSGQGSRGYTF.

The J gene is TRBJ1-3, the V gene TRBV5-5; D not certain. The CDR3 consists of 18 residues. With 1 base removed from V and 1 base from J, the gap between germline ends came to 18 bases. Per the germline V gene, CDR1 is SGHKS and CDR2 is YYEKEE (reference sequence). The CDR3 DNA sequence: TGTGCCAGCAGCTTGACCTTTTTGCCAGGAGCGTCTGGAAACACCATATATTTT. It encodes CASSLTFLPGASGNTIYF.

Points on this clone: At one boundary the junction diverges from the germline segment, which might be a read error. The chain joins TRBV7-7 to TRBJ2-1; no reliable D call. This CDR3 region has 15 residues. CDR1 is SSHAT, CDR2 FNYEAQ, per germline (reference sequence). This CDR3 reads CASSLRRAGYNEQFF. In DNA, the CDR3 is TGTGCTAGCAGCCTCCGACGGGCTGGCTACAATGAGCAGTTCTTC.

The rearrangement uses TRBV19 and TRBJ2-7, with D possibly TRBD2 on 6 matching bases. Germline lookup yields CDR1 LNHDA and CDR2 SQIVND (reference sequence). The CDR3 has 11 residues. Trimming cost V 7 bases and J 7 bases, with 11 bases left between them. CDR3: CASMEGREQYF. DNA of the CDR3: TGTGCCAGTATGGAGGGGCGGGAGCAGTACTTC.

J is TRBJ1-1 and V is TRBV5-5; D is undetermined. V lost 5 bases, J lost 4 bases, and 18 bases lay in between. This CDR3 comprises 15 residues. Germline V gene sequence: CDR1 SGHKS, CDR2 YYEKEE (reference sequence). The CDR3 nucleotides are TGTGCCAGCAGGTTGTCCCTGCGTCTTGCCACTGAAGCTTTCTTT. This gives the protein CASRLSLRLATEAFF. The whole variable domain, remainder taken from reference TRBV5-5 and TRBJ1-1, is DAGVTQSPTHLIKTRGQQVTLRCSPISGHKSVSWYQQVLGQGPQFIFQYYEKEERGRGNFPDRFSARQFPNYSSELNVNALLLGDSALYLCASRLSLRLATEAFFGQGTRLTVV.

This clone was detected once. The chain uses TRBV11-3 and TRBJ2-1; possible D gene TRBD1, 6 bases. V lost 0 bases and J lost 1, with 7 bases in between. Germline CDR1 SGHNT, CDR2 YENEEA. This CDR3 comprises 15 residues. The CDR3 bases are TGTGCCAGCAGCTTAGAAAGGGGGTCCTACAATGAGCAGTTCTTC. Translated, it gives CASSLERGSYNEQFF.

The chain joins TRBV28 to TRBJ1-2; 9 bases match TRBD1. With V trimmed by 5 bases and J by 4 bases, 5 bases remained unmatched. The CDR3 has 14 residues. Germline CDR1 is MDHEN and CDR2 is SYDVKM. CDR3 in amino acids: CASSPDRGGYGYTF. The CDR3 region has the DNA TGTGCCAGCAGTCCGGACAGGGGAGGCTATGGCTACACCTTC.

In DNA form, the CDR3 reads TGTGCCATCAGTGCAGCCGGGAGATCCCCCACAGATACGCAGTATTTT. It yields the protein CAISAAGRSPTDTQYF. The chain combines TRBV10-3 with TRBJ2-3; TRBD2 is a possible D gene (6 bases). Germline V lookup: CDR1 ENHRY, CDR2 SYGVKD. The V end lost 4 bases, the J end lost 2 bases, and 16 bases lay between the germline ends. The CDR3 runs 16 residues.

The chain recombines TRBV27 with TRBJ2-1, with TRBD2 matching over 10 bases. This CDR3 contains 14 residues. Germline V gene lookup returns CDR1 MNHEY and CDR2 SMNVEV (reference sequence). V was clipped by 4 bases and J by 10 bases; unmatched bases: 7. CDR3 in DNA: TGTGCCAGCAGTTCGCTAGCGGGAGATCTAGAGCAGTTCTTC. It translates to CASSSLAGDLEQFF.

Here the CDR3 reads CASSIEPGSGPDTQYF. CDR3 DNA sequence: TGTGCCAGTAGTATAGAGCCAGGGAGCGGACCAGATACGCAGTATTTT. This rearrangement joins TRBV19 to TRBJ2-3; D may be TRBD1 or TRBD2 (5 bases each). Trimming left V 0 bases short and J 4 bases short, with 14 bases between. Germline CDR1 reads LNHDA; CDR2 reads SQIVND (reference sequence). This CDR3 comprises 16 residues.

V is TRBV5-5 and J is TRBJ1-4; the D gene is possibly TRBD1 (5 bases). Germline V gene lookup returns CDR1 SGHKS and CDR2 YYEKEE (reference sequence). The CDR3 has 18 residues. V lost 1 base and J lost 4, with 20 bases in between. The DNA of the CDR3 is TGTGCCAGCAGCTTGAGGGGCCGGGACCTAGGTTTTAATGAAAAACTGTTTTTT. Its protein product is CASSLRGRDLGFNEKLFF.

CDR3 DNA sequence: TGTGCCAGCAGTGAAGAAGAGACCCAGTACTTC. Amino acid sequence: CASSEEETQYF. V gene TRBV2 combines with J gene TRBJ2-5; D uncertain. Per the germline V gene, CDR1 is SNHLY and CDR2 is FYNNEI. Trimming stripped 1 base from V and 3 bases from J, with 0 bases between. The CDR3 is 11 residues long. Based on the CDR3 plus reference TRBV2 and TRBJ2-5, the full variable domain is EPEVTQTPSHQVTQMGQEVILRCVPISNHLYFYWYRQILGQKVEFLVSFYNNEISEKSEIFDDQFSVERPDGSNFTLKIRSTKLEDSAMYFCASSEEETQYFGPGTRLLVL.

The J gene is TRBJ2-1, the V gene TRBV11-2, with 10 bases that match TRBD2. Trimming cost V 5 bases and J 7 bases; bases outside gene matches: 8. This CDR3 has 15 amino acids. CDR1 is SGHAT, CDR2 FQNNGV, per germline. The CDR3 protein is CASSPPGLATNEQFF. CDR3 in DNA: TGTGCCAGCAGCCCCCCGGGACTAGCGACAAATGAGCAGTTCTTC. Together with reference TRBV11-2 and TRBJ2-1, the CDR3 gives the full variable domain: EAGVAQSPRYKIIEKRQSVAFWCNPISGHATLYWYQQILGQGPKLLIQFQNNGVVDDSQLPKDRFSAERLKGVDSTLKIQPAKLEDSAVYLCASSPPGLATNEQFFGPGTRLTVL.

This chain links TRBV9 with TRBJ1-1; tentatively, D is TRBD1 (5 bases). The CDR3 extends over 13 amino acids. Trimming cost V 4 bases and J 5 bases, with 12 bases left between them. Germline CDR1 and CDR2: SGDLS and YYNGEE. CDR3 sequence: CASSSPGGTEAFF. CDR3 nucleotides: TGTGCCAGCAGCTCCCCGGGGGGGACTGAAGCTTTCTTT.

The chain links TRBV6-6 to TRBJ1-2; D not resolved. The V and J ends lost 6 bases and 0 bases respectively, with 8 bases between them. Germline V CDR1 and CDR2: MNHNY, SVGAGI (reference sequence). This CDR3 has 13 residues. The CDR3 is CASRRTSNYGYTF. CDR3 DNA sequence: TGTGCCAGCAGACGCACATCTAACTATGGCTACACCTTC.

The chain is built from TRBV7-2 and TRBJ1-1, with D perhaps TRBD1 (5 bases). Per the germline V gene, CDR1 is SGHTA and CDR2 is FQGNSA. The CDR3 length is 16 residues. Trimming took 1 base from V and 0 from J, leaving 12 bases between them. The CDR3 protein is CASSLGGAGMNTEAFF. CDR3 coding DNA: TGTGCCAGCAGCTTAGGAGGGGCAGGGATGAACACTGAAGCTTTCTTT.